The entry below describes one T cell receptor beta chain. What it binds is unknown. At one end, the junction sequence differs from germline, possibly due to a read error. CDR1 and CDR2 (germline): GTSNPN, SVGIG (reference sequence). The CDR3 loop spans 12 amino acids. Isolated RNA was reverse transcribed in full, so expressed TCRB transcripts were sequenced. Libraries were prepared by immunoSEQ multiplex PCR; TCRdb keeps only in-frame clonotypes and omits some of them. The sample lists 300,000 to 350,000 clones, about 14% seen once, with 0.015% in the top ten. The data derive from a study of beta chain features in type 1 diabetes. Whole-study results and caveats: Shorter TCRB CDR3s, moderately but significantly so, marked every one of the four CD4+ subsets in Type 1 diabetes patients.

This receptor was obtained from a woman aged 18 to 35 with type 1 diabetes. The chain employs TRBV30 and TRBJ2-7, with a possible D match to TRBD1 (6 bases). The sequencing sample was made of naive CD4+ T cells from blood. For the CDR3, the DNA is TGTACCTGTCAGGGGAGCCCCTCCGAGCAGTACTTC. This encodes CTCQGSPSEQYF.